A single T cell receptor (beta chain) is shown here with its context. Its antigen is as yet unknown. Per patient, between 1 and 8 samples were collected at pretreatment and on-treatment time points. The data were taken from a study of PD-L1 blockade in urothelial cancer. Study results and caveats: Durable-benefit patients expanded tumor-associated blood clones more at 3 weeks.

The repertoire was sequenced with immunoSEQ multiplex PCR; TCRdb's copy has only in-frame clones and lacks some. Of about 40,000 clones in the sample, 70% to 85% are singletons; the top ten hold roughly 18%. This CDR3 contains 15 residues. With 0 bases removed from V and 5 bases from J, the gap between germline ends came to 14 bases. Germline CDR1 reads SGHKS; CDR2 reads YYEKEE (reference sequence). Sequencing used PBMCs, obtained around atezolizumab (anti-PD-L1) treatment. The V call is TRBV5-5, the J call TRBJ2-5; D possibly corresponds to TRBD2 (6 bases). The receptor was derived from a man aged 60 to 75 with urothelial cancer. The CDR3 nucleotides are TGTGCCAGCAGCTTGGCTGTACGACTAGGGGAGACCCAGTACTTC. Amino acid sequence: CASSLAVRLGETQYF.